These T cell receptor beta chains were read from a single sample in a study of T cell changes during pregnancy in multiple sclerosis. Some clones are missing from TCRdb's copy, which holds only in-frame ones; the method was immunoSEQ multiplex PCR. The data hold around 21,000 clones, with 88% observed a single time. The sequencing used CD8+ T cells from peripheral blood mononuclear cells, collected in the third trimester of pregnancy. The receptors were sampled from a female donor in good health, enrolled as a control in a pregnancy study. CDR3s include the opening cysteine and the closing phenylalanine or tryptophan. A D gene is named only where the DNA matches it firmly. Some rows mark clone size as missing; the rest say once, few, many or name a class of expanded clone.

V: TRBV7-9
size: once
D: TRBD1
J: TRBJ1-6
CDR3: CASSLDRGGPLHF
DNA: TGTGCCAGCAGCTTAGACAGGGGTGGACCCCTCCACTTT

V: TRBV14
size: .
D: .
J: TRBJ2-5
CDR3: CASSRTQGRETQYF
DNA: TGTGCCAGCAGCCGAACCCAGGGGCGGGAGACCCAGTACTTC

V: TRBV29-1
size: .
D: .
J: TRBJ2-1
CDR3: CSVEAGESSYNEQFF
DNA: TGCAGCGTGGAGGCAGGAGAATCCTCCTACAATGAGCAGTTCTTC

V: TRBV29-1
size: .
D: .
J: TRBJ2-7
CDR3: CSVEAGTYRYEQYF
DNA: TGCAGCGTTGAAGCAGGAACTTACCGTTACGAGCAGTACTTC

V: TRBV4-2
size: .
D: .
J: TRBJ2-7
CDR3: CASSQEVAYEQYF
DNA: TGTGCCAGCAGCCAAGAAGTAGCCTACGAGCAGTACTTC

V: TRBV19
size: few
D: .
J: TRBJ2-3
CDR3: CASSIFSSSTDTQYF
DNA: TGTGCCAGTAGTATCTTTTCGAGTAGCACAGATACGCAGTATTTT

V: TRBV6-6
size: .
D: .
J: TRBJ1-2
CDR3: CASSPSGYGYTF
DNA: TGTGCCAGCAGCCCGTCGGGGTATGGCTACACCTTC

V: TRBV27
size: .
D: .
J: TRBJ2-7
CDR3: CASKNLAYSSYEQYF
DNA: TGTGCCAGCAAAAATCTAGCGTATAGCTCCTACGAGCAGTACTTC

V: TRBV11-2
size: once
D: .
J: TRBJ2-1
CDR3: CASTDREAYNEQFF
DNA: TGTGCCAGCACCGATCGAGAGGCCTACAATGAGCAGTTCTTC

V: TRBV5-1
size: once
D: .
J: TRBJ2-2
CDR3: CASSPTGDTGELFF
DNA: TGCGCCAGCAGCCCAACGGGAGACACCGGGGAGCTGTTTTTT

V: TRBV13
size: .
D: TRBD2
J: TRBJ2-1
CDR3: CASSSPLAGYNEQFF
DNA: TGTGCCAGCAGCTCCCCCCTAGCGGGGTACAATGAGCAGTTCTTC

V: TRBV7-8
size: .
D: .
J: TRBJ2-5
CDR3: CASSLTSLLETQYF
DNA: TGTGCCAGCAGCTTGACTAGTTTGTTAGAGACCCAGTACTTC

V: TRBV2
size: .
D: .
J: TRBJ1-5
CDR3: CASSEEGVLWPQHF
DNA: TGTGCCAGCAGTGAAGAGGGAGTTCTATGGCCCCAGCATTTT

V: TRBV29-1
size: .
D: .
J: TRBJ1-1
CDR3: CSVRGGNTEAFF
DNA: TGCAGCGTCCGAGGGGGGAACACTGAAGCTTTCTTT